The clone carrying this T cell receptor (beta chain) was detected only a few times. Its antigen is unidentified. Only one heparinised blood draw was taken per donor, and its volume averaged about 120 mL. V lost 0 bases, J lost 2 bases, and 5 bases lay in between. The CDR3 loop spans 13 amino acids. Germline V CDR1 and CDR2: SGHRS, YFSETQ. This sample was included in a study of beta chain features in type 1 diabetes. Study in general: Patients and healthy donors were similar in age, gender and cell yields.

The investigators reverse transcribed all of the isolated RNA, so they sequenced expressed TCRB transcripts. The protocol was immunoSEQ multiplex PCR, while the TCRdb copy is restricted to in-frame clones and leaves out a portion. The sample has 130,000 or so clones, roughly 15% seen once. Findings and caveats of the study: Moderate yet significant TCRB CDR3 shortening was seen in Type 1 diabetes patients in all four CD4+ subsets.

The sample taken for sequencing was central memory CD4+ T cells from blood. This TCR came from a man under 40 with type 1 diabetes. The chain combines TRBV5-1 with TRBJ2-5; D gene ambiguous. The CDR3: CASSLAVQETQYF. The CDR3 DNA sequence: TGCGCCAGCAGCTTGGCGGTTCAAGAGACCCAGTACTTC.